This T cell receptor (beta chain) was identified in a study of T-cell memory formation after mild COVID-19. Study-wide points: Contracting CD4+ clones lay largely in CM and EM, with CD8+ ones residing in EMRA.

TCRdb re-called the 5' RACE reads with MiXCR, one entry per CDR3 protein. Among approximately 150,000 distinct CDR3 sequences, under 7% were seen once, and the ten largest hold about 2%. Germline CDR1 is SEHNR and CDR2 is FQNEAQ (reference sequence). CDR3 length equals 14 residues. The V and J ends lost 11 bases and 0 bases respectively, with 11 bases between them. This clonotype showed up many times. Its antigen is not identified. The sequencing sample was made of PBMCs or a T cell subset sorted from them (not recorded which). This TCR was recovered from an adult woman who had mild COVID-19 (a few samples of this study predate the infection). Cell type and time point are not known. The rearrangement links TRBV7-9 to TRBJ2-6; no reliable D call. The CDR3 sequence is CAERYNSGANVLTF. The CDR3 DNA reads TGTGCCGAGCGTTACAACTCTGGGGCCAACGTCCTGACTTTC.